The 9 T cell receptor beta chains in this list originate from one sample, sequenced in a study of T cell changes during pregnancy in multiple sclerosis. The protocol was immunoSEQ multiplex PCR, while the TCRdb copy is restricted to in-frame clones and leaves out a portion. The table lists 60,000 to 85,000 clones, roughly nine tenths of them singletons. The sample was peripheral blood, taken in the second trimester of pregnancy. Source of these receptors: a female donor with multiple sclerosis, enrolled in a pregnancy study.

With regard to this clone: Germline is not matched at one junction end, which may reflect a read error. In nucleotides, the CDR3 is TGTGCCAGCAGTGAGGACTGGACCGGGTTTCGCTTT. It encodes CASSEDWTGFRF. The chain is built from TRBV2 and TRBJ1-1, with D unresolved. The CDR3 contains 12 residues. Germline CDR1 and CDR2: SNHLY and FYNNEI.

The chain joins TRBV30 to TRBJ1-5; weak D call: TRBD1 (5 bases). V dropped 5 bases and J dropped 5 bases, with 16 bases sitting between them. The germline V gene has CDR1 GTSNPN and CDR2 SVGIG (reference sequence). CDR3 length: 14 residues. Here the CDR3 reads CAWSRTIKDQPQHF. CDR3 nucleotides: TGTGCCTGGTCCCGGACAATTAAAGATCAGCCCCAGCATTTT.

CDR3 region: CAWRGQGAGNIQYF. The CDR3, as DNA: TGTGCCTGGAGGGGGCAGGGGGCCGGGAACATTCAGTACTTC. The V and J genes are TRBV30 and TRBJ2-4; 8 nucleotides match TRBD1. Germline CDR1 GTSNPN, CDR2 SVGIG (reference sequence). The V and J ends lost 3 bases and 7 bases, in that order; junction bases with no gene match: 8. This CDR3 contains 14 residues.

V is TRBV4-3 and J is TRBJ2-5, with 7 bases fitting TRBD1. J was trimmed by 3 bases and V by 0 bases; bases with no gene match: 7. CDR3 length: 16 residues. Per the germline V gene, CDR1 is LGHNA and CDR2 is YSLEER. The CDR3 DNA reads TGCGCCAGCAGCCAAGAGGGAAGGGGGCGCGAAGAGACCCAGTACTTC. Its protein product is CASSQEGRGREETQYF.

The DNA of the CDR3 is TGTGCCAGCAGTTTCTTGTCCCCAGACACCGGGGAGCTGTTTTTT. It specifies CASSFLSPDTGELFF. The V call is TRBV27, the J call TRBJ2-2; no clear D. The CDR3 contains 15 residues. CDR1 MNHEY and CDR2 SMNVEV come from the germline V gene (reference sequence). Deletions cut 3 bases from V and 3 bases from J, with 11 bases between.

This chain links TRBV30 with TRBJ2-7; no firm D call. Germline assignment: CDR1 GTSNPN and CDR2 SVGIG (reference sequence). The CDR3 totals 14 residues. Trimming took off 4 bases at V and 0 bases at J, with 13 bases between the two ends. CDR3 coding DNA: TGTGCCTGGACGCGAACGCTGAGCTCCTACGAGCAGTACTTC. Amino acids: CAWTRTLSSYEQYF.

The J gene is TRBJ1-3, the V gene TRBV4-2, with D possibly matching TRBD1 (5 bases). The CDR3 sequence is 15 residues long. V lost 3 bases, J lost 0 bases, and 9 bases lay in between. The germline V gene has CDR1 LGHNA and CDR2 YNFKEQ. The CDR3 sequence: CASSQTVGSGNTIYF. The CDR3 DNA reads TGTGCCAGCAGCCAGACAGTCGGCTCTGGAAACACCATATATTTT.

Here the CDR3 reads CASSRSLLAGTYNEQFF. The CDR3 DNA reads as TGTGCCAGCAGCCGAAGTCTACTAGCGGGGACCTACAATGAGCAGTTCTTC. The J gene is TRBJ2-1, the V gene TRBV7-9, with TRBD2 matching 10 bases. CDR3 length: 17 amino acids. The V gene end was trimmed by 5 bases and the J gene end by 2 bases; junction bases not matched to a gene: 9. Germline CDR1 reads SEHNR; CDR2 reads FQNEAQ (reference sequence).

J is TRBJ2-7 and V is TRBV11-3, with 7 bases fitting TRBD1. The CDR3 covers 15 residues. Germline trimming cut 5 bases from V and 1 base from J; bases unmatched to any gene: 8. Germline CDR1 SGHNT, CDR2 YENEEA. DNA of the CDR3: TGTGCCAGCAGCCCCCGGGCAGGGGGTTCCTACGAGCAGTACTTC. Translation gives CASSPRAGGSYEQYF.